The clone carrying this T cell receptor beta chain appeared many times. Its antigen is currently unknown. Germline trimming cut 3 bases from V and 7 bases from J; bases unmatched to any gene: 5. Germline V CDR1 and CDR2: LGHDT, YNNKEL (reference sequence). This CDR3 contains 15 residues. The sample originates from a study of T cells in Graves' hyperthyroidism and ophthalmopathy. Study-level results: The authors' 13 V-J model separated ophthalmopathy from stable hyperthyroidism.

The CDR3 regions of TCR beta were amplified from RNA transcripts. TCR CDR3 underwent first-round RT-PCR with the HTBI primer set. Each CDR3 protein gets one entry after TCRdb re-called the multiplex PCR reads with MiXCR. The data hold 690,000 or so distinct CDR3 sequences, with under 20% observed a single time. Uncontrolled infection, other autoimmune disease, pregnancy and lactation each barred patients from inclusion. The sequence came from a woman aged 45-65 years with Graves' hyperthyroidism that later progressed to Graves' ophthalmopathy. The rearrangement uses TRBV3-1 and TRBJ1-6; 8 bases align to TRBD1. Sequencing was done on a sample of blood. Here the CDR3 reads CASSQGTGGNSPLHF. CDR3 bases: TGTGCCAGCAGCCAGGGGACAGGAGGGAATTCACCCCTCCACTTT.